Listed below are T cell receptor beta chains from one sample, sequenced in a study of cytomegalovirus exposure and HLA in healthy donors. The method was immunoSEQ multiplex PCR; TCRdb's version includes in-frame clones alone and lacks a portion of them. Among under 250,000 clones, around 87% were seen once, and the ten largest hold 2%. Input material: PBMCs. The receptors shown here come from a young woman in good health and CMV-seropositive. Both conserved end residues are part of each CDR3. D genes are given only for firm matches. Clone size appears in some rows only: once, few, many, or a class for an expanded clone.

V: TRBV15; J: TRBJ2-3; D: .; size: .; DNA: TGTGCCACCAGCGGGCGCCTACCTAGCACAGATACGCAGTATTTT; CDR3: CATSGRLPSTDTQYF
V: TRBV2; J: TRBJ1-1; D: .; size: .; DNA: TGTGCCAGCAGTGAAGGTAGGCAGGGACTACGAAACACTGAAGCTTTCTTT; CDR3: CASSEGRQGLRNTEAFF
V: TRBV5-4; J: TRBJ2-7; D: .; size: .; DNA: TGTGCCAGCAGTCTACCCCTCGGGGGAGAGCAGTACTTC; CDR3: CASSLPLGGEQYF
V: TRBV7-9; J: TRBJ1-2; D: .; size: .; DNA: TGTGCCAGCAGCTCCACCAGGGCCCGAAGCTACACCTTC; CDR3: CASSSTRARSYTF
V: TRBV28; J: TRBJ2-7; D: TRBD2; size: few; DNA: TGTGCCAGCAGCCGCGGACTAGCCCAAGAGCAGTACTTC; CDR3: CASSRGLAQEQYF
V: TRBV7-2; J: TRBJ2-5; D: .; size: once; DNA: TGTGCCAGCAGCTGGGGGGTCGGCTCGAGGCGAGAGACCCAGTACTTC; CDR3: CASSWGVGSRRETQYF
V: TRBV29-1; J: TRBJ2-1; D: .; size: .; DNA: TGCAGCGTTGTGATAGCGGAGGGACGAGGTGTCAATGAGCAGTTCTTC; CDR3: CSVVIAEGRGVNEQFF
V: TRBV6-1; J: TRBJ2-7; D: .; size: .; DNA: TGTGCCAGCAGTGAAGCTTTGGGACTGGTCTACGAGCAGTACTTC; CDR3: CASSEALGLVYEQYF
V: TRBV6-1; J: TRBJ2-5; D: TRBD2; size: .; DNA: TGTGCCAGCAGTGAAACGGGGGCGGGAGGGGGGGAGACCCAGTACTTC; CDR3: CASSETGAGGGETQYF
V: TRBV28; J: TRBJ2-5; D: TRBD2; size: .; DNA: TGTGCCAGCAGTCACGAAGCGGGAGCCCGCGAGACCCAGTACTTC; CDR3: CASSHEAGARETQYF
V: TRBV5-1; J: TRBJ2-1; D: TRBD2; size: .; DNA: TGCGCCAGCAGCTGGACTAGCGGGAGGGCCGACAATGAGCAGTTCTTC; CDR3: CASSWTSGRADNEQFF
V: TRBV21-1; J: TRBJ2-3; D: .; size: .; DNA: TGTGCCAGCAGCAATATGCGGGCCACAGATACGCAGTATTTT; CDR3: CASSNMRATDTQYF
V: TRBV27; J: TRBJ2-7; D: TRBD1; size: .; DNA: TGTGCCAGCAGTCAACGGGGACAGGGAAACTACGAGCAGTACTTC; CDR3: CASSQRGQGNYEQYF
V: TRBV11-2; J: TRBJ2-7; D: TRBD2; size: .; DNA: TGTGCCAGCAGCCCCGCGGGGGTAAGCTCCTACGAGCAGTACTTC; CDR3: CASSPAGVSSYEQYF
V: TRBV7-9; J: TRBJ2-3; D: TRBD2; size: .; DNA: TGTGCCAGCAGCTCGACGGCTAGCGGGGCGAGCACAGATACGCAGTATTTT; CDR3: CASSSTASGASTDTQYF
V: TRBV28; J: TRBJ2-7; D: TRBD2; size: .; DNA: TGTGCCAGCAGTTTCCCATTAGCGGGATACTACGAGCAGTACTTC; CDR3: CASSFPLAGYYEQYF
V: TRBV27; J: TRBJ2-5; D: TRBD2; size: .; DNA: TGTGCCACGGGGGGAAGTCTGGGGGAGACCCAGTACTTC; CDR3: CATGGSLGETQYF
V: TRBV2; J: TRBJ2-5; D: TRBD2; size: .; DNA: TGTGCCAGCGGGGAGCGGGAGGAGACCCAGTACTTC; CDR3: CASGEREETQYF
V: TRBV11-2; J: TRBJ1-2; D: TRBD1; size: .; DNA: TGTGCCAGCAGCTCCATAACGAACGACAGGGACTATGGCTACACCTTC; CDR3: CASSSITNDRDYGYTF
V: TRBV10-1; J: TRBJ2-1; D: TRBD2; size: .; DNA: TGCGCCAGCAGTGAGTCTCCTTGGACTAGCGGTGCTGAGCAGTTCTTC; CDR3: CASSESPWTSGAEQFF
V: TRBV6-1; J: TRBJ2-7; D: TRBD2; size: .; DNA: TGTGCCAGCAGTGAACAAGGGTTAGCGGGAGGGGGGCAGTACTTC; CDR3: CASSEQGLAGGGQYF
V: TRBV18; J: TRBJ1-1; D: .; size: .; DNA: TGTGCCAGCTCACGTGCAGAAATGAACACTGAAGCTTTCTTT; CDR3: CASSRAEMNTEAFF
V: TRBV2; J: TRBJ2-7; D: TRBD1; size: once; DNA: TGTGCCAGCAGTGAAGAGGGCCCCCTGACAGGGGGCAAGGACGAGCAGTACTTC; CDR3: CASSEEGPLTGGKDEQYF
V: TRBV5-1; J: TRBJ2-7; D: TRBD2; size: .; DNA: TGCGCCAGCAGCTTGGGACTAGCGTCCTACGAGCAGTACTTC; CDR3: CASSLGLASYEQYF
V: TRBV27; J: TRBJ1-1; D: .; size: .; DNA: TGTGCCAGCAGTCACCCCAGGGACACTAGGAACACTGAAGCTTTCTTT; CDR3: CASSHPRDTRNTEAFF
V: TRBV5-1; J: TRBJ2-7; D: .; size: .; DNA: TGCGCCAGCAGCTTGACCCCCTATAGCGGGCAGTACTTC; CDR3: CASSLTPYSGQYF
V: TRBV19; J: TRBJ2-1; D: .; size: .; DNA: TGTGCCAGTAGTACCCCCGGTCGGGGGGCAGGGAATGAGCAGTTCTTC; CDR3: CASSTPGRGAGNEQFF
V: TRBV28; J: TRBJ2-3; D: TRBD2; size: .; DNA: TGTGCCAGCAGTGTGACTAGCGGGGGGAGCGCAGATACGCAGTATTTT; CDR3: CASSVTSGGSADTQYF
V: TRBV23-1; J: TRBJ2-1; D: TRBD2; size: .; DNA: TGCGCCAGCAGTCACCCCCGCCTAGCGGGAGAGGAGTTCTTC; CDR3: CASSHPRLAGEEFF
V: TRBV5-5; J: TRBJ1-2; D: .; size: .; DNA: TGTGCCAGCAGCTTGTATGGGGGCGCATCTTTCGGCTACACCTTC; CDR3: CASSLYGGASFGYTF
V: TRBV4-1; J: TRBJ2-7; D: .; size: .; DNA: TGCGCCAGCAGCCACCGCCCGTCCAGGGGAAGCTCCTACGAGCAGTACTTC; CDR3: CASSHRPSRGSSYEQYF
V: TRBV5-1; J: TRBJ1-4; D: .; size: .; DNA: TGCGCCAGCAGACCTACAGTGATGTGGGAAAAACTGTTTTTT; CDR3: CASRPTVMWEKLFF
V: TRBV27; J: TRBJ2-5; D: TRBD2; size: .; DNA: TGTGCCAGCAGTTTATCGAAGGCTAGCGGGAGTAGGGAGACCCAGTACTTC; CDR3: CASSLSKASGSRETQYF